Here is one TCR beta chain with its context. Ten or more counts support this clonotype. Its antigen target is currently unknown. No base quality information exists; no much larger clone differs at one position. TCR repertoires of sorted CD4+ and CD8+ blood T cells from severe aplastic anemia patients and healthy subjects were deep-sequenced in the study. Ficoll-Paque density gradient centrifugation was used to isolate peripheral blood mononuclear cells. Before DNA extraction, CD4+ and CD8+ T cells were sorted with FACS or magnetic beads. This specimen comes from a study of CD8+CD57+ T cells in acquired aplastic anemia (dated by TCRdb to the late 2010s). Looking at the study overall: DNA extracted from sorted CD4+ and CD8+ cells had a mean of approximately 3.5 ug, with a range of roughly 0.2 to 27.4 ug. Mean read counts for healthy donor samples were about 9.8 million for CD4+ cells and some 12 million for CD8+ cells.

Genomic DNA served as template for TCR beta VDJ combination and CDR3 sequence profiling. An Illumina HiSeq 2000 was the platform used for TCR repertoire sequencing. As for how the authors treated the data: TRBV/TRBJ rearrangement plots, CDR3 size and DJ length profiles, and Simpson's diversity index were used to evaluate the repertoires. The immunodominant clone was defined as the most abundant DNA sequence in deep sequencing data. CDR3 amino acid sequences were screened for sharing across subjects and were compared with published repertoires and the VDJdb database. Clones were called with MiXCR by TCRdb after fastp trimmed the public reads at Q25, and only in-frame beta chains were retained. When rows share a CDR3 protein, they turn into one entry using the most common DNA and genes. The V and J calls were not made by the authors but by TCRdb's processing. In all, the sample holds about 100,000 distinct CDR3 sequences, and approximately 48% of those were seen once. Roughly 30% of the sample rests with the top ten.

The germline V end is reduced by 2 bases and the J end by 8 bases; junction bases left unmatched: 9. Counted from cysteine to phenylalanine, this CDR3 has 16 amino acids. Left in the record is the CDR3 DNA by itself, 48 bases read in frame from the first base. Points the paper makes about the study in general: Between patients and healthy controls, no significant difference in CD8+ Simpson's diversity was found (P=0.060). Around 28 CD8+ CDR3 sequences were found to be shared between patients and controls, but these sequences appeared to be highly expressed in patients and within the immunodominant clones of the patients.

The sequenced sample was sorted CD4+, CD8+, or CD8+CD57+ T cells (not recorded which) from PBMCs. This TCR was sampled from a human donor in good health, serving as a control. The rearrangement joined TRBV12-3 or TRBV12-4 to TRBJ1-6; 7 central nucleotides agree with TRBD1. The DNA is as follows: TGTGCCAGCAGTTTACCCAGGGACAGCCGCGATTCACCCCTCCACTTT. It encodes CASSLPRDSRDSPLHF.